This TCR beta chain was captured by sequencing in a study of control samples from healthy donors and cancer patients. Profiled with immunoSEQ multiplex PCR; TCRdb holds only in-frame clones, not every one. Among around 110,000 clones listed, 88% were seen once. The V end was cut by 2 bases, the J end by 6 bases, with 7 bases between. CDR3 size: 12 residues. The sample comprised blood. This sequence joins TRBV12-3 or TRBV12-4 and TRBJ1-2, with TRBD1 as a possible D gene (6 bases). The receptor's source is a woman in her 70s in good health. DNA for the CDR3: TGTGCCAGCAGTTTAACAGGGAATGGCTACACCTTC. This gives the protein CASSLTGNGYTF.